These T cell receptor beta chains were read from a single sample in a study of T-cell reconstitution after alpha-beta-depleted transplantation in children. TCRdb re-analysed the PCR reads in MiXCR, keeping a single row per CDR3 protein. The top ten hold roughly 2.3% of the sample, which has about 590,000 distinct CDR3 sequences, approximately 12% seen once. The sequencing here drew on PBMCs, mostly from graft donor cells, taken 360 days after TCRalphabeta/CD19-depleted stem cell transplant. These receptors originate from a male patient aged 5 to 17 who had a stem cell transplant for acute myeloid leukemia, so the T cells may come from the graft donor. Each CDR3 is given with its conserved first and last residue. A D gene is named only where the DNA matches it firmly. Only some rows state a clone size, as once, few, many or a class for expanded clones.

CDR3 length: 15
J gene: TRBJ2-3
clone size: many
V gene: TRBV21-1
D gene: NA
CDR3 protein: CASSKEEGVIDTQYF
CDR3 DNA: TGTGCCAGCAGCAAAGAGGAAGGGGTAATCGATACGCAGTATTTT

CDR3 length: 19
J gene: TRBJ2-1
clone size: NA
V gene: TRBV7-3
D gene: TRBD2
CDR3 protein: CASSSPTSGRASRYNEQFF
CDR3 DNA: TGTGCCAGCAGCTCCCCAACTAGCGGGAGGGCCTCGAGGTACAATGAGCAGTTCTTC

CDR3 length: 15
J gene: TRBJ1-2
clone size: few
V gene: TRBV5-1
D gene: NA
CDR3 protein: CASSLDPAPNYGYTF
CDR3 DNA: TGCGCCAGCAGCTTGGATCCAGCCCCTAACTATGGCTACACCTTC

CDR3 length: 15
J gene: TRBJ2-2
clone size: many
V gene: TRBV15
D gene: TRBD1
CDR3 protein: CATSRGTGGTGELFF
CDR3 DNA: TGTGCCACCAGCAGAGGGACAGGGGGGACCGGGGAGCTGTTTTTT

CDR3 length: 16
J gene: TRBJ2-7
clone size: NA
V gene: TRBV7-6
D gene: TRBD1
CDR3 protein: CASSLPPGTGLHEQYF
CDR3 DNA: TGTGCCAGCAGCTTACCCCCCGGGACAGGGCTCCACGAGCAGTACTTC

CDR3 length: 17
J gene: TRBJ2-7
clone size: NA
V gene: TRBV7-9
D gene: NA
CDR3 protein: CASTEPGQGRPGYEQYF
CDR3 DNA: TGTGCCAGCACCGAACCCGGCCAGGGGCGTCCGGGCTACGAGCAGTACTTC

CDR3 length: 17
J gene: TRBJ2-1
clone size: few
V gene: TRBV27
D gene: NA
CDR3 protein: CASKSFVYGQGGDEQFF
CDR3 DNA: TGTGCCAGCAAATCGTTTGTTTATGGACAGGGAGGGGATGAGCAGTTCTTC

CDR3 length: 15
J gene: TRBJ2-7
clone size: NA
V gene: TRBV28
D gene: TRBD1
CDR3 protein: CASSPWDSLSYEQYF
CDR3 DNA: TGTGCCAGCAGTCCCTGGGACAGTCTCTCCTACGAGCAGTACTTC

CDR3 length: 16
J gene: TRBJ2-1
clone size: many
V gene: TRBV20-1
D gene: TRBD2
CDR3 protein: CSARDAGLQPYNEQFF
CDR3 DNA: TGCAGTGCTAGAGACGCGGGACTACAACCATACAATGAGCAGTTCTTC

CDR3 length: 18
J gene: TRBJ2-3
clone size: NA
V gene: TRBV28
D gene: NA
CDR3 protein: CASSFKVALGWVTDTQYF
CDR3 DNA: TGTGCCAGCAGTTTTAAGGTGGCTCTCGGGTGGGTGACAGATACGCAGTATTTT

CDR3 length: 15
J gene: TRBJ2-7
clone size: NA
V gene: TRBV28
D gene: TRBD1
CDR3 protein: CASSFLDRAPYEQYF
CDR3 DNA: TGTGCCAGCAGTTTCCTGGACAGGGCCCCCTACGAGCAGTACTTC

CDR3 length: 14
J gene: TRBJ2-7
clone size: NA
V gene: TRBV5-5
D gene: TRBD2
CDR3 protein: CASSLYSGGYEQYF
CDR3 DNA: TGTGCCAGCAGCTTATACTCGGGAGGCTACGAGCAGTACTTC

CDR3 length: 16
J gene: TRBJ2-1
clone size: NA
V gene: TRBV7-9
D gene: TRBD2
CDR3 protein: CASSLVAGSAYNEQFF
CDR3 DNA: TGTGCCAGCAGCCTAGTAGCGGGGTCAGCTTACAATGAGCAGTTCTTC

CDR3 length: 15
J gene: TRBJ2-3
clone size: few
V gene: TRBV18
D gene: NA
CDR3 protein: CASSPPTIRTDTQYF
CDR3 DNA: TGTGCCAGCTCACCACCGACGATCAGGACAGATACGCAGTATTTT

CDR3 length: 15
J gene: TRBJ2-5
clone size: few
V gene: TRBV6-2/TRBV6-3
D gene: NA
CDR3 protein: CASSSAGAGRETQYF
CDR3 DNA: TGTGCCAGCAGTTCCGCGGGGGCGGGTCGAGAGACCCAGTACTTC

CDR3 length: 15
J gene: TRBJ2-1
clone size: NA
V gene: TRBV18
D gene: TRBD1
CDR3 protein: CASSPLGTGYNEQFF
CDR3 DNA: TGTGCCAGCTCACCGTTGGGGACAGGTTACAATGAGCAGTTCTTC

CDR3 length: 19
J gene: TRBJ2-3
clone size: NA
V gene: TRBV10-3
D gene: TRBD2
CDR3 protein: CAISARHGAGDFRTDTQYF
CDR3 DNA: TGTGCCATCAGTGCTCGACACGGGGCGGGAGATTTTAGGACAGATACGCAGTATTTT

CDR3 length: 16
J gene: TRBJ2-3
clone size: few
V gene: TRBV20-1
D gene: TRBD2
CDR3 protein: CSASHVGTSGTDTQYF
CDR3 DNA: TGCAGTGCTAGTCATGTAGGGACTAGCGGCACAGATACGCAGTATTTT

CDR3 length: 18
J gene: TRBJ2-1
clone size: NA
V gene: TRBV20-1
D gene: TRBD2
CDR3 protein: CSARWGLAGLSSYNEQFF
CDR3 DNA: TGCAGTGCTAGGTGGGGACTAGCGGGCTTGAGCTCCTACAATGAGCAGTTCTTC

CDR3 length: 13
J gene: TRBJ2-1
clone size: NA
V gene: TRBV7-2
D gene: NA
CDR3 protein: CASSLGWGNEQFF
CDR3 DNA: TGTGCCAGCAGCTTAGGTTGGGGGAATGAGCAGTTCTTC

CDR3 length: 15
J gene: TRBJ2-1
clone size: NA
V gene: TRBV20-1
D gene: TRBD2
CDR3 protein: CSARPTGLVRNEQFF
CDR3 DNA: TGCAGTGCTAGACCTACGGGACTAGTCCGTAATGAGCAGTTCTTC

CDR3 length: 14
J gene: TRBJ1-5
clone size: few
V gene: TRBV2
D gene: NA
CDR3 protein: CASSDREGNQPQHF
CDR3 DNA: TGTGCCAGCAGTGATAGGGAGGGCAATCAGCCCCAGCATTTT

CDR3 length: 15
J gene: TRBJ2-1
clone size: few
V gene: TRBV29-1
D gene: NA
CDR3 protein: CSVALGAGGEREQFF
CDR3 DNA: TGCAGCGTTGCCCTTGGGGCAGGGGGGGAACGAGAGCAGTTCTTC

CDR3 length: 16
J gene: TRBJ1-1
clone size: few
V gene: TRBV7-2
D gene: TRBD1
CDR3 protein: CASRLIHSGGNTEAFF
CDR3 DNA: TGTGCCAGCAGGCTAATTCACTCAGGGGGGAACACTGAAGCTTTCTTT

CDR3 length: 15
J gene: TRBJ2-1
clone size: many
V gene: TRBV28
D gene: TRBD1
CDR3 protein: CASSVLGQGHNEQFF
CDR3 DNA: TGTGCCAGCAGTGTATTAGGACAGGGACACAATGAGCAGTTCTTC

CDR3 length: 14
J gene: TRBJ2-7
clone size: few
V gene: TRBV12-3/TRBV12-4
D gene: NA
CDR3 protein: CASSLLNLRYEQYF
CDR3 DNA: TGTGCCAGCAGTTTATTGAACCTACGATACGAGCAGTACTTC

CDR3 length: 15
J gene: TRBJ2-7
clone size: NA
V gene: TRBV20-1
D gene: TRBD2
CDR3 protein: CSARLAGVVSYEQYF
CDR3 DNA: TGCAGTGCACGACTAGCGGGAGTAGTATCCTACGAGCAGTACTTC

CDR3 length: 14
J gene: TRBJ2-5
clone size: few
V gene: TRBV20-1
D gene: NA
CDR3 protein: CSARDSWTTETQYF
CDR3 DNA: TGCAGTGCTAGAGATTCTTGGACTACTGAGACCCAGTACTTC

CDR3 length: 15
J gene: TRBJ2-4
clone size: NA
V gene: TRBV2
D gene: TRBD1
CDR3 protein: CASSKETGAGDIQYF
CDR3 DNA: TGTGCCAGCAGTAAAGAGACAGGGGCTGGAGACATTCAGTACTTC

CDR3 length: 15
J gene: TRBJ2-5
clone size: many
V gene: TRBV18
D gene: TRBD2
CDR3 protein: CASSPLAGVQETQYF
CDR3 DNA: TGTGCCAGCTCACCATTAGCGGGAGTCCAAGAGACCCAGTACTTC

CDR3 length: 16
J gene: TRBJ2-7
clone size: few
V gene: TRBV6-2/TRBV6-3
D gene: TRBD1
CDR3 protein: CASSLPGTGNSYEQYF
CDR3 DNA: TGTGCCAGCAGCCTACCAGGGACAGGGAACTCCTACGAGCAGTACTTC

CDR3 length: 15
J gene: TRBJ1-1
clone size: many
V gene: TRBV28
D gene: NA
CDR3 protein: CASSPRVLMNTEAFF
CDR3 DNA: TGTGCCAGCAGTCCTCGAGTGCTAATGAACACTGAAGCTTTCTTT

CDR3 length: 15
J gene: TRBJ2-7
clone size: NA
V gene: TRBV28
D gene: TRBD1
CDR3 protein: CASSLIGQGSYEQYF
CDR3 DNA: TGTGCCAGCAGTTTAATAGGACAGGGCTCCTACGAGCAGTACTTC

CDR3 length: 14
J gene: TRBJ2-1
clone size: many
V gene: TRBV20-1
D gene: TRBD2
CDR3 protein: CSAAGTRGFSEQFF
CDR3 DNA: TGCAGTGCCGCCGGGACTAGAGGTTTTAGTGAGCAGTTCTTC

CDR3 length: 14
J gene: TRBJ2-1
clone size: NA
V gene: TRBV29-1
D gene: TRBD1
CDR3 protein: CSSGGQETYNEQFF
CDR3 DNA: TGCAGCTCAGGCGGACAGGAAACCTACAATGAGCAGTTCTTC

CDR3 length: 15
J gene: TRBJ2-1
clone size: few
V gene: TRBV5-1
D gene: TRBD2
CDR3 protein: CASTSLAGGPDEQFF
CDR3 DNA: TGCGCCAGCACATCATTAGCGGGAGGGCCCGATGAGCAGTTCTTC

CDR3 length: 13
J gene: TRBJ2-7
clone size: many
V gene: TRBV9
D gene: NA
CDR3 protein: CASSLSRGDEQYF
CDR3 DNA: TGTGCCAGCAGTTTATCAAGGGGCGACGAGCAGTACTTC

CDR3 length: 16
J gene: TRBJ2-1
clone size: NA
V gene: TRBV24-1
D gene: NA
CDR3 protein: CATSDRDSSSYNEQFF
CDR3 DNA: TGTGCCACCAGTGATCGGGACTCTAGCTCCTACAATGAGCAGTTCTTC

CDR3 length: 14
J gene: TRBJ2-1
clone size: many
V gene: TRBV12-3/TRBV12-4
D gene: NA
CDR3 protein: CASSFLRTNNEQFF
CDR3 DNA: TGTGCCAGCAGTTTTCTCAGGACTAACAATGAGCAGTTCTTC

CDR3 length: 9
J gene: TRBJ2-5
clone size: few
V gene: TRBV29-1
D gene: NA
CDR3 protein: CSVGWTQYF
CDR3 DNA: TGCAGCGTTGGTTGGACCCAGTACTTC

CDR3 length: 15
J gene: TRBJ1-1
clone size: NA
V gene: TRBV15
D gene: NA
CDR3 protein: CATSREGRENTEAFF
CDR3 DNA: TGTGCCACCAGCAGAGAGGGTAGGGAGAACACTGAAGCTTTCTTT

CDR3 length: 13
J gene: TRBJ1-2
clone size: few
V gene: TRBV29-1
D gene: TRBD1
CDR3 protein: CSVERQGSRGYTF
CDR3 DNA: TGCAGCGTTGAAAGACAGGGCAGTAGGGGCTACACCTTC

CDR3 length: 13
J gene: TRBJ2-5
clone size: NA
V gene: TRBV27
D gene: NA
CDR3 protein: CASAYRVLETQYF
CDR3 DNA: TGTGCCAGCGCTTATCGAGTTCTGGAGACCCAGTACTTC

CDR3 length: 15
J gene: TRBJ2-4
clone size: few
V gene: TRBV9
D gene: NA
CDR3 protein: CASSPTSRPKNIQYF
CDR3 DNA: TGTGCCAGCAGCCCTACATCCCGACCCAAAAACATTCAGTACTTC

CDR3 length: 17
J gene: TRBJ2-2
clone size: few
V gene: TRBV7-7
D gene: NA
CDR3 protein: CASSLGLTASNTGELFF
CDR3 DNA: TGTGCTAGCAGCTTAGGTCTGACTGCATCGAACACCGGGGAGCTGTTTTTT

CDR3 length: 13
J gene: TRBJ2-7
clone size: NA
V gene: TRBV7-2
D gene: NA
CDR3 protein: CASSLLAGRGQYF
CDR3 DNA: TGTGCCAGCAGCTTATTGGCTGGGCGCGGGCAGTACTTC

CDR3 length: 15
J gene: TRBJ2-7
clone size: few
V gene: TRBV12-3/TRBV12-4
D gene: TRBD2
CDR3 protein: CASSARLAETYEQYF
CDR3 DNA: TGTGCCAGCAGTGCGAGACTAGCGGAAACCTACGAGCAGTACTTC

CDR3 length: 15
J gene: TRBJ2-1
clone size: few
V gene: TRBV10-2
D gene: NA
CDR3 protein: CASSQSLGPNSEQFF
CDR3 DNA: TGCGCCAGCAGTCAGTCCTTGGGGCCCAATAGTGAGCAGTTCTTC

CDR3 length: 16
J gene: TRBJ2-1
clone size: many
V gene: TRBV20-1
D gene: NA
CDR3 protein: CSARGPPGGSYNEQFF
CDR3 DNA: TGCAGTGCTAGAGGACCTCCGGGCGGATCCTACAATGAGCAGTTCTTC

CDR3 length: 17
J gene: TRBJ2-7
clone size: NA
V gene: TRBV3-1
D gene: NA
CDR3 protein: CASSQGPGTPGGHEQYF
CDR3 DNA: TGTGCCAGCAGCCAAGGCCCCGGGACACCCGGCGGGCACGAGCAGTACTTC

CDR3 length: 14
J gene: TRBJ2-7
clone size: NA
V gene: TRBV6-1
D gene: NA
CDR3 protein: CASSRQGGGNEQYF
CDR3 DNA: TGTGCCAGCAGTCGACAGGGAGGAGGAAACGAGCAGTACTTC

CDR3 length: 16
J gene: TRBJ2-1
clone size: few
V gene: TRBV6-2/TRBV6-3
D gene: NA
CDR3 protein: CASSSLGLAATNEQFF
CDR3 DNA: TGTGCCAGCAGTTCCCTCGGGTTAGCCGCTACCAATGAGCAGTTCTTC

CDR3 length: 15
J gene: TRBJ1-1
clone size: few
V gene: TRBV11-2
D gene: NA
CDR3 protein: CASSTSFRVRPEAFF
CDR3 DNA: TGTGCCAGCAGCACATCCTTCAGGGTCAGGCCTGAAGCTTTCTTT

CDR3 length: 14
J gene: TRBJ1-2
clone size: NA
V gene: TRBV28
D gene: TRBD1
CDR3 protein: CASSFRGQDYGYTF
CDR3 DNA: TGTGCCAGCAGTTTCAGGGGACAGGACTATGGCTACACCTTC